This is a list of T cell receptor beta chains from one sample in a study of Ad26.COV2.S vaccination and SARS-CoV-2 variants. Sequencing used immunoSEQ multiplex PCR; TCRdb keeps in-frame clones, though not all of them. The data contain about 400,000 clones, approximately 89% of them singletons. The sample here was peripheral blood, taken in a trial of Ad26.COV2.S vaccine versus placebo. These receptors were taken from a person between 18 and 65 years old who received the Ad26.COV2.S COVID-19 vaccine or a placebo. CDR3s include the opening cysteine and the closing phenylalanine or tryptophan. The order of the fields is J gene, D gene, V gene, CDR3 protein. D genes are given only for firm matches.

j_call: TRBJ2-1; d_call: -; v_call: TRBV5-4; cdr3_aa: CASSYPGFEQFF
j_call: TRBJ2-5; d_call: -; v_call: TRBV5-1; cdr3_aa: CASSTDSNQETQYF
j_call: TRBJ2-7; d_call: -; v_call: TRBV15; cdr3_aa: CATSRDTFSSSYF
j_call: TRBJ1-4; d_call: -; v_call: TRBV28; cdr3_aa: CASLGNRGEKLFF
j_call: TRBJ2-1; d_call: TRBD1; v_call: TRBV7-3; cdr3_aa: CASSRGQAYNEQFF
j_call: TRBJ2-7; d_call: -; v_call: TRBV18; cdr3_aa: CASSRGTEGGEQYF
j_call: TRBJ1-1; d_call: -; v_call: TRBV28; cdr3_aa: CASSLSRGVWNKDTEAFF
j_call: TRBJ1-1; d_call: -; v_call: TRBV4-1; cdr3_aa: CASSQGQRTEAFF
j_call: TRBJ1-5; d_call: -; v_call: TRBV5-1; cdr3_aa: CASSLVGAVNQPQHF
j_call: TRBJ1-4; d_call: -; v_call: TRBV5-6; cdr3_aa: CASSRYAVRDEKLFF
j_call: TRBJ2-3; d_call: TRBD2; v_call: TRBV13; cdr3_aa: CASSVLAGVDPDTQYF
j_call: TRBJ1-2; d_call: -; v_call: TRBV6-5; cdr3_aa: CARGTGGSNYGYTF
j_call: TRBJ2-7; d_call: -; v_call: TRBV7-9; cdr3_aa: CASSSPDTAVYEQYF
j_call: TRBJ1-1; d_call: -; v_call: TRBV28; cdr3_aa: CASSPVGTEAFF
j_call: TRBJ1-1; d_call: -; v_call: TRBV18; cdr3_aa: CASSPRSWNTEAFF
j_call: TRBJ2-3; d_call: -; v_call: TRBV5-4; cdr3_aa: CASSLYGETDTQYF
j_call: TRBJ1-6; d_call: TRBD1; v_call: TRBV27; cdr3_aa: CASSLSRGQRSPLHF
j_call: TRBJ2-7; d_call: TRBD1; v_call: TRBV6-1; cdr3_aa: CASSAKAGTGFYEQYF
j_call: TRBJ1-1; d_call: -; v_call: TRBV5-6; cdr3_aa: CASSLGFGDTEAFF
j_call: TRBJ2-7; d_call: TRBD2; v_call: TRBV11-3; cdr3_aa: CASSLMGTSDHEQYF
j_call: TRBJ2-7; d_call: TRBD1; v_call: TRBV28; cdr3_aa: CASRGDRDEQYF
j_call: TRBJ1-1; d_call: TRBD1; v_call: TRBV6-5; cdr3_aa: CASSPSTGRNTEAFF
j_call: TRBJ1-3; d_call: TRBD1; v_call: TRBV11-3; cdr3_aa: CASSLDGQGIGNTIYF
j_call: TRBJ2-1; d_call: TRBD2; v_call: TRBV5-4; cdr3_aa: CASSSDPSGANNEQFF
j_call: TRBJ2-7; d_call: TRBD1; v_call: TRBV15; cdr3_aa: CATSRDPGTASYEQYF
j_call: TRBJ2-6; d_call: -; v_call: TRBV7-6; cdr3_aa: CASSVQGSGANVLTF
j_call: TRBJ2-1; d_call: TRBD2; v_call: TRBV19; cdr3_aa: CASSIGLAGAKSSYNEQFF
j_call: TRBJ1-6; d_call: -; v_call: TRBV27; cdr3_aa: CASSLGTFNSPLHF
j_call: TRBJ2-3; d_call: TRBD2; v_call: TRBV6-5; cdr3_aa: CASRPTSGGTDTQYF
j_call: TRBJ1-4; d_call: -; v_call: TRBV28; cdr3_aa: CASSPGAPTNEKLFF
j_call: TRBJ2-1; d_call: TRBD1; v_call: TRBV30; cdr3_aa: CAWSVTSGGTYEQFF
j_call: TRBJ1-1; d_call: -; v_call: TRBV28; cdr3_aa: CASSFGSRRVTEAFF
j_call: TRBJ2-6; d_call: TRBD1; v_call: TRBV28; cdr3_aa: CASSPRTGKSSGANVLTF
j_call: TRBJ1-4; d_call: -; v_call: TRBV5-4; cdr3_aa: CASSLAQATGNEKLFF
j_call: TRBJ2-1; d_call: TRBD2; v_call: TRBV19; cdr3_aa: CASSGLAGVLEQFF
j_call: TRBJ2-2; d_call: TRBD1; v_call: TRBV27; cdr3_aa: CASRTGVFAGELFF
j_call: TRBJ1-1; d_call: -; v_call: TRBV6-2/TRBV6-3; cdr3_aa: CASSYIGNSMNTEAFF
j_call: TRBJ1-1; d_call: -; v_call: TRBV29-1; cdr3_aa: CSVDSAGIGAEAFF
j_call: TRBJ2-2; d_call: -; v_call: TRBV10-3; cdr3_aa: CAISESSSGELFF
j_call: TRBJ2-7; d_call: -; v_call: TRBV6-5; cdr3_aa: CASRVGYEQYF
j_call: TRBJ2-5; d_call: -; v_call: TRBV30; cdr3_aa: CAWSLGETQYF
j_call: TRBJ2-6; d_call: -; v_call: TRBV11-3; cdr3_aa: CASSLTGANVLTF
j_call: TRBJ1-5; d_call: -; v_call: TRBV2; cdr3_aa: CASSGPSGLQQPQHF
j_call: TRBJ2-3; d_call: TRBD2; v_call: TRBV20-1; cdr3_aa: CSASRWTSAMTDTQYF
j_call: TRBJ2-7; d_call: -; v_call: TRBV13; cdr3_aa: CASSLPGGEQYF
j_call: TRBJ2-7; d_call: -; v_call: TRBV3-1/TRBV3-2; cdr3_aa: CASSNLIHEQYF
j_call: TRBJ1-5; d_call: TRBD1; v_call: TRBV28; cdr3_aa: CASSLRGQGALQPQHF
j_call: TRBJ2-1; d_call: TRBD1; v_call: TRBV29-1; cdr3_aa: CSVDTGVWDEQFF
j_call: TRBJ2-7; d_call: -; v_call: TRBV28; cdr3_aa: CASSDPTSHRYEQYF